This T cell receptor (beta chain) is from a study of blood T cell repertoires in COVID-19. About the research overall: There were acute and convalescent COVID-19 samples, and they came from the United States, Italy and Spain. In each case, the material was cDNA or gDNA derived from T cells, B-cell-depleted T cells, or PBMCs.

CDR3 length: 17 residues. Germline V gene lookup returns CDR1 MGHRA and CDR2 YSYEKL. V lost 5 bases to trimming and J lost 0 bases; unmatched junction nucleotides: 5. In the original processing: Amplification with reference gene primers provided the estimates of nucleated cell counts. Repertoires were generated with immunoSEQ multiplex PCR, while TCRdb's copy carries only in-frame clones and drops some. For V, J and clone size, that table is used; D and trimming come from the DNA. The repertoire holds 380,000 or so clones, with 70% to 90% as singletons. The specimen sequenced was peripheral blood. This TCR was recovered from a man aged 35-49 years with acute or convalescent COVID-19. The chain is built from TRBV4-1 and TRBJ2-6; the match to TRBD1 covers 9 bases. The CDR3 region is CASSTTGGSSGANVLTF. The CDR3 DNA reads TGCGCCAGCAGCACGACAGGGGGTAGCTCTGGGGCCAACGTCCTGACTTTC.